A single sample gave rise to the 3 T cell receptor beta chains below, sequenced in a study of blood T cell repertoires in COVID-19. Sequencing was performed with immunoSEQ multiplex PCR; in TCRdb, only in-frame clones are kept and a portion is missing. The repertoire holds roughly 200,000 clones, with around 79% as singletons. Sequencing input: peripheral blood. Source of these receptors: a woman between 35 and 50 years old with COVID-19, enrolled during active disease.

V is TRBV18 and J is TRBJ1-5, with D possibly being TRBD1 (5 bases). The CDR3 length is 15 residues. Trimming shortened V by 6 bases and J by 6 bases, and 18 bases separated the two germline ends. Per the germline V gene, CDR1 is KGHSH and CDR2 is LQKENI. The CDR3 loop reads CASSLVQGVGQPQHF. The CDR3 nucleotides read TGTGCCAGCTCCCTCGTACAAGGGGTCGGTCAGCCCCAGCATTTT.

The V call is TRBV25-1, the J call TRBJ2-7, with TRBD2 as a possible D gene (6 bases). The CDR3 runs 16 residues. Germline CDR1 reads MGHDK; CDR2 reads SYGVNS. Trimming took off 4 bases at V and 0 bases at J, with 16 bases between the two ends. The CDR3 nucleotides read TGTGCCAGCAGTGGGGGTACGGGAGAGGGCTCCTACGAGCAGTACTTC. It yields the protein CASSGGTGEGSYEQYF.

The CDR3 spells CASSFTGTNSPLHF. CDR3 nucleotides: TGTGCCAGCAGCTTCACCGGGACAAATTCACCCCTCCACTTT. V is TRBV3-1 (or the pseudogene TRBV3-2) and J is TRBJ1-6, with D possibly matching TRBD1 (6 bases). The V gene's germline CDR1 is LGHDT and CDR2 YNNKEL (reference sequence). The length of the CDR3 is 14 residues. V was pared by 5 bases and J by 7 bases, with 12 bases between.